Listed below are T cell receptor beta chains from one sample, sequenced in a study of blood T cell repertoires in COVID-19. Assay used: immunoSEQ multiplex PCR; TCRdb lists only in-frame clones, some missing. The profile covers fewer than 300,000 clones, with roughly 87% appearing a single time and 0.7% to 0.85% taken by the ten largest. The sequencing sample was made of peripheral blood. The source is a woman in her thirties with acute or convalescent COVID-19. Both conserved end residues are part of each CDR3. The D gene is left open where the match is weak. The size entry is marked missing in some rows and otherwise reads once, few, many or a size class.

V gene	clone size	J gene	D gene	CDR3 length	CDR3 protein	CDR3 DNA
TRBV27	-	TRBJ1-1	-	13	CASRMGEGAEAFF	TGTGCCAGCCGCATGGGGGAGGGGGCTGAAGCTTTCTTT
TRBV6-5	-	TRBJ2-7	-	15	CASSRPGQRVYEQYF	TGTGCCAGCAGTAGACCGGGACAGCGGGTATACGAGCAGTACTTC
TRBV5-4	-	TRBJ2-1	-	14	CASSLYTAYNEQFF	TGTGCCAGCAGCTTGTACACAGCTTACAATGAGCAGTTCTTC
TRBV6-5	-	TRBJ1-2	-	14	CASSYDEVVGGYTF	TGTGCCAGCAGTTACGACGAGGTAGTCGGTGGCTACACCTTC
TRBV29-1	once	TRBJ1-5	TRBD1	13	CSAVTGTNQPQHF	TGCAGCGCCGTGACAGGGACCAATCAGCCCCAGCATTTT
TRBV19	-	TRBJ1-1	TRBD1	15	CASSIGPGRDREAFF	TGTGCCAGTAGTATAGGACCGGGACGGGACAGGGAAGCTTTCTTT
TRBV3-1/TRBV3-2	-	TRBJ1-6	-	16	CASSPSLSSYNSPLHF	TGTGCCAGCAGCCCCTCGTTGAGCTCCTATAATTCACCCCTCCACTTT
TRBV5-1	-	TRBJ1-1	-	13	CASYVYMNTEAFF	TGCGCCAGCTACGTGTACATGAACACTGAAGCTTTCTTT
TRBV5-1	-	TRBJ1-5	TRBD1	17	CASSYTGTGRFNQPQHF	TGCGCCAGCAGCTATACCGGGACAGGGAGGTTCAATCAGCCCCAGCATTTT
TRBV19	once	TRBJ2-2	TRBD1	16	CASSPLDRGYTGELFF	TGTGCCAGTAGTCCGTTGGACAGGGGCTACACCGGGGAGCTGTTTTTT
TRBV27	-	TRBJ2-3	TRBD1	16	CASGGSRTGRTDTQYF	TGTGCCAGCGGGGGATCTAGGACAGGGCGAACAGATACGCAGTATTTT
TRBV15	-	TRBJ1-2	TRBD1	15	CATSRDNRGLGGYTF	TGTGCCACCAGCAGAGATAACAGGGGGCTGGGAGGCTACACCTTC
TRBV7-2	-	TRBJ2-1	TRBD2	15	CASSITGTSVVEQFF	TGTGCCAGCAGCATTACCGGGACTAGCGTAGTGGAGCAGTTCTTC
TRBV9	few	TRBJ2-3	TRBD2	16	CASSGGTSGLTDTQYF	TGTGCCAGCAGCGGAGGGACTAGCGGGCTCACAGATACGCAGTATTTT
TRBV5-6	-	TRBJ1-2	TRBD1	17	CASSLQGAKGMNYGYTF	TGTGCCAGCAGCTTGCAGGGGGCGAAAGGAATGAATTATGGCTACACCTTC
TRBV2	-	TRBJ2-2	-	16	CASRGPGQKNTGELFF	TGTGCCAGCAGGGGACCCGGACAGAAGAACACCGGGGAGCTGTTTTTT
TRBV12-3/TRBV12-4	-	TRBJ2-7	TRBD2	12	CASSAYGGEQYF	TGTGCCAGCAGTGCCTACGGGGGGGAGCAGTACTTC
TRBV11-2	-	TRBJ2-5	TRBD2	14	CASSLGSGSETQYF	TGTGCCAGCAGCTTAGGAAGCGGGAGTGAGACCCAGTACTTC
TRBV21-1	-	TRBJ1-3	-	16	CASSKLGGNSGNTIYF	TGTGCCAGCAGCAAATTGGGAGGGAACTCTGGAAACACCATATATTTT